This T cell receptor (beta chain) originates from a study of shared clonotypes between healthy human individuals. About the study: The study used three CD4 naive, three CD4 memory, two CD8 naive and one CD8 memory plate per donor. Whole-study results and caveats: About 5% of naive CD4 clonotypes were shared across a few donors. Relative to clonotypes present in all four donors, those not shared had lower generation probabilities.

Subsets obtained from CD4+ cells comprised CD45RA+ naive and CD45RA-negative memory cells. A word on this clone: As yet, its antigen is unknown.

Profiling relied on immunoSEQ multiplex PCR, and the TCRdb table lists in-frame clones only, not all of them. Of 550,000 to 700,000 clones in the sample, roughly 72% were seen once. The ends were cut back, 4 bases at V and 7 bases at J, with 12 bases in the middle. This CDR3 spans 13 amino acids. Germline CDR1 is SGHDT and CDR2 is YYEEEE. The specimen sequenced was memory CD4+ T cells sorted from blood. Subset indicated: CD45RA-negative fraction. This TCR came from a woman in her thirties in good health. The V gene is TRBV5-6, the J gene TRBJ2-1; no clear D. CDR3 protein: CASSTHLRNEQFF. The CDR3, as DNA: TGTGCCAGCAGCACGCATCTTCGGAATGAGCAGTTCTTC.